The 17 T cell receptor beta chains listed next were all sequenced from one sample in a study of blood T cell repertoires in COVID-19. Profiled with immunoSEQ multiplex PCR; TCRdb holds only in-frame clones, not every one. The top ten hold 4% of the sample, which has roughly 150,000 clones, about 90% seen once. Material for sequencing was PBMCs or T cells enriched from blood (not recorded which). The receptor source for this set is a woman between 40 and 50 years old who had been exposed to COVID-19.

V gene TRBV6-6 combines with J gene TRBJ1-2; D is unresolved. Trimming shortened V by 5 bases and J by 5 bases, and 9 bases separated the two germline ends. CDR1 and CDR2 (germline): MNHNY, SVGAGI (reference sequence). The CDR3 is 12 amino acids. The CDR3 region is CASSNNRYGYTF. In DNA, the CDR3 is TGTGCCAGCAGTAACAACAGATATGGCTACACCTTC.

The chain uses TRBV19 and TRBJ1-5; no clear D. CDR1 and CDR2 (germline): LNHDA, SQIVND (reference sequence). The V end lost 11 bases, the J end lost 4 bases, and 12 bases lay between the germline ends. CDR3 size: 12 residues. CDR3 nucleotide sequence: TGTGCCTCGAGGGAGAATAATCAGCCCCAGCATTTT. The encoded protein is CASRENNQPQHF.

J is TRBJ2-1 and V is TRBV15; 9 nucleotides align to TRBD2. This CDR3 comprises 15 residues. V lost 1 base, J lost 5 bases, and 3 bases stayed unmatched. Germline CDR1 reads LNHNV; CDR2 reads YYDKDF (reference sequence). The CDR3 region is CATSRGSGSHNEQFF. The CDR3 nucleotides are TGTGCCACCAGCAGAGGTAGCGGGAGCCACAATGAGCAGTTCTTC. The full variable domain, its missing parts supplied by reference TRBV15 and TRBJ2-1, is DAMVIQNPRYQVTQFGKPVTLSCSQTLNHNVMYWYQQKSSQAPKLLFHYYDKDFNNEADTPDNFQSRRPNTSFCFLDIRSPGLGDTAMYLCATSRGSGSHNEQFFGPGTRLTVL.

This clone was found once. The rearrangement uses TRBV24-1 and TRBJ2-3; 12 nucleotides line up with TRBD2. CDR1 and CDR2 (germline): KGHDR, SFDVKD. The CDR3 is 18 residues long. V lost 3 bases and J lost 0; bases outside the gene matches: 6. In DNA, the CDR3 is TGTGCCACCAGTGATCCCGGGACTAGCGGGTCCAGCACAGATACGCAGTATTTT. Translation gives CATSDPGTSGSSTDTQYF.

CDR3 region: CASSLASRTSGQETQYF. The CDR3 region has the DNA TGCGCCAGCAGCTTGGCCTCAAGGACTAGCGGCCAAGAGACCCAGTACTTC. The V gene is TRBV5-1, the J gene TRBJ2-5; 10 nucleotides match TRBD2. There are 17 residues in the CDR3. Trimming took 0 bases from V and 1 from J; bases not matched to a gene: 6. From germline, CDR1 is SGHRS and CDR2 YFSETQ.

CDR3 amino acids: CASRNPIAGGAYNEQFF. As DNA, the CDR3 is TGTGCCAGCAGGAACCCTATAGCGGGGGGGGCCTACAATGAGCAGTTCTTC. The J gene is TRBJ2-1, the V gene TRBV2, with 11 bases that match TRBD2. The CDR3 covers 17 residues. Trimming took 6 bases from V and 2 from J; bases not matched to a gene: 9. Germline-derived CDR1 and CDR2 are SNHLY and FYNNEI.

V usage is TRBV4-3 and J usage is TRBJ2-7; 8 positions agree with TRBD2. Germline assignment: CDR1 LGHNA and CDR2 YSLEER. There are 17 residues in the CDR3. The ends lost 1 base at V and 3 bases at J; junction bases unmatched: 11. The CDR3 reads CASSQAAGEGKGYEQYF. DNA of the CDR3: TGCGCCAGCAGCCAAGCAGCGGGGGAGGGGAAGGGCTACGAGCAGTACTTC.

The chain links TRBV27 to TRBJ2-5; TRBD1 matches 9 bases. V lost 3 bases, J lost 5 bases, and 10 bases stayed unmatched. This CDR3 region has 16 residues. Germline V CDR1 and CDR2: MNHEY, SMNVEV (reference sequence). CDR3 sequence (DNA): TGTGCCAGCAGTTTGAGGCCGGGACAGGGTAGGGAGACCCAGTACTTC. Its protein product is CASSLRPGQGRETQYF.

This chain connects TRBV7-9 to TRBJ1-1; D ambiguous. The V gene lost 8 bases and the J gene lost 2 bases, with 9 bases spanning the gap. From germline, CDR1 is SEHNR and CDR2 FQNEAQ (reference sequence). This CDR3 spans 12 amino acids. CDR3 bases: TGTGCCAGCCGGGTTATTAACACTGAAGCTTTCTTT. This encodes CASRVINTEAFF.

This clone was found once. The chain links TRBV6-2 or TRBV6-3 to TRBJ1-5; D uncertain. V was shortened by 5 bases and J by 3 bases, with 14 bases between the two germline ends. Germline-derived CDR1 and CDR2 are MNHEY and SVGEGT. The CDR3 runs 15 residues. The CDR3 DNA reads as TGTGCCAGCAGTCCACCACAGAACCACAATCAGCCCCAGCATTTT. This gives the protein CASSPPQNHNQPQHF.

The V gene is TRBV28, the J gene TRBJ1-1; 8 bases are shared with TRBD1. The CDR3 length is 14 residues. J was trimmed by 7 bases and V by 2 bases; bases with no gene match: 6. Germline CDR1 and CDR2: MDHEN and SYDVKM. CDR3 nucleotides: TGTGCCAGCAGTTTAGTCTACAGGGGGAGTGAAGCTTTCTTT. Protein sequence: CASSLVYRGSEAFF.

The chain carries TRBV23-1 and TRBJ1-6; D is unclear. TRBV23-1 is filed as an ORF, its function uncertain. CDR3 length: 16 amino acids. The V and J ends lost 0 bases and 5 bases respectively, with 11 bases between them. The CDR3 DNA is TGCGCCAGCAGTCAATCTAAACAGTTAGATAATTCACCCCTCCACTTT. It is translated as CASSQSKQLDNSPLHF.

This clone appeared many times. V is TRBV3-1 (or the pseudogene TRBV3-2) and J is TRBJ2-7, with 7 bases identical to TRBD2. Germline assignment: CDR1 LGHDT and CDR2 YNNKEL (reference sequence). V lost 3 bases to trimming and J lost 0 bases; unmatched junction nucleotides: 8. The CDR3 consists of 16 residues. CDR3 region: CASSQLVGGSSYEQYF. CDR3 nucleotides: TGTGCCAGCAGCCAGCTCGTGGGGGGGAGCTCCTACGAGCAGTACTTC.

This clone was observed once. This chain connects TRBV2 to TRBJ1-5, with 7 bases that match TRBD1. The CDR3 contains 15 residues. The germline V gene has CDR1 SNHLY and CDR2 FYNNEI. V gave up 5 bases and J gave up 4 bases; unmatched junction bases: 8. Written as DNA, the CDR3 is TGTGCCAGCAGTCGGGACAGCGTCCTAAATCAGCCCCAGCATTTT. It specifies CASSRDSVLNQPQHF.

This chain joins TRBV28 and TRBJ1-1, with D uncertain. The CDR3 is 13 amino acids. CDR1 and CDR2 (germline): MDHEN, SYDVKM. V was clipped by 5 bases and J by 4 bases, with 11 bases between them. CDR3 amino acids: CASSLQRGTEAFF. The CDR3 coding sequence is TGTGCCAGCAGTCTACAGCGGGGCACTGAAGCTTTCTTT.

This rearrangement joins TRBV6-1 to TRBJ1-6; TRBD1 matches 8 bases. CDR1 MNHNS and CDR2 SASEGT come from the germline V gene. V shed 7 bases, J shed 7 bases, and the junction held 6 bases outside the gene matches. There are 14 residues in the CDR3. The CDR3 sequence is CASNLRTGNSPLHF. The CDR3 nucleotides read TGTGCCAGCAATCTAAGGACAGGGAATTCACCCCTCCACTTT.

The chain carries TRBV4-3 and TRBJ2-1, with D perhaps TRBD2 (5 bases). The germline CDR1 and CDR2 sequences are LGHNA and YSLEER. This CDR3 has 16 residues. V was shortened by 4 bases and J by 2 bases, with 15 bases between the two germline ends. CDR3 in DNA: TGCGCCAGCAGCCGCCAGACTACGAAAACCTACAATGAGCAGTTCTTC. Translating it yields CASSRQTTKTYNEQFF.